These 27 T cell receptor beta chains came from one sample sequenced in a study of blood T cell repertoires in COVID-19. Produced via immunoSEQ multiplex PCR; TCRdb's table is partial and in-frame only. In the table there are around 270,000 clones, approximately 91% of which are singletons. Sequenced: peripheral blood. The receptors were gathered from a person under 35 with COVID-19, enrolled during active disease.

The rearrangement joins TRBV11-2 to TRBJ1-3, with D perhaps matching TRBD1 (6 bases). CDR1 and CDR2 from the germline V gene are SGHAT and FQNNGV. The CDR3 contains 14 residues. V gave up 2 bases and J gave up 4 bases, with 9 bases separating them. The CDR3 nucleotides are TGTGCCAGCAGCTTATCGACAGGAGGAAACACCATATATTTT. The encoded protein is CASSLSTGGNTIYF.

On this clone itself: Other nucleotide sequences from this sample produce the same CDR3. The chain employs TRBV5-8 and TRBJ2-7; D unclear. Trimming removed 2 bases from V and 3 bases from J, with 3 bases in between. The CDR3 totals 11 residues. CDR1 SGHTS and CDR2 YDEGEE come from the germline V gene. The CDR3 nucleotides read TGTGCCAGCAGCTTTAGCTACGAGCAGTACTTC. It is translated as CASSFSYEQYF.

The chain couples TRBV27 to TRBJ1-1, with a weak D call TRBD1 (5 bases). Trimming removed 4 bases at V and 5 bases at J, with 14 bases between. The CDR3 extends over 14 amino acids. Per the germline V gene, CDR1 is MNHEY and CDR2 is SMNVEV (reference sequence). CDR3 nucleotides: TGTGCCAGCAGTTGGTCCGGGGGACTAACTGAAGCTTTCTTT. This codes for CASSWSGGLTEAFF.

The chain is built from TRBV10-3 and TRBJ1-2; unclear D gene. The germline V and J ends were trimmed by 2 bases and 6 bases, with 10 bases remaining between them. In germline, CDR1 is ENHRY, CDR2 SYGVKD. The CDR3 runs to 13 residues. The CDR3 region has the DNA TGTGCCATCAGTGAGAAACCAGGTGATGGCTACACCTTC. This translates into CAISEKPGDGYTF.

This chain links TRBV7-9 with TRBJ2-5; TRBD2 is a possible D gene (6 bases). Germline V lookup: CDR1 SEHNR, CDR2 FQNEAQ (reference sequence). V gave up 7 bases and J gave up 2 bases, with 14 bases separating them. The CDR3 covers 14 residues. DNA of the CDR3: TGTGCCAGCACCTTGACGGGAGCTCAAGAGACCCAGTACTTC. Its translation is CASTLTGAQETQYF.

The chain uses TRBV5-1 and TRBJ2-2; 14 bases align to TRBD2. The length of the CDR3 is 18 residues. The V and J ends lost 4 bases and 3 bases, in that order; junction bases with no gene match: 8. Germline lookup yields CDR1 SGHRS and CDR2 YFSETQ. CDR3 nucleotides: TGCGCCAGCAGCCCTGGACTAGCGGGAGGCCCGTACACCGGGGAGCTGTTTTTT. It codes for CASSPGLAGGPYTGELFF.

CDR3 amino acids: CASSDSYSGDSYEQYF. Written as DNA, the CDR3 is TGTGCCAGCAGTGACTCGTATAGCGGGGACTCCTACGAGCAGTACTTC. The V and J genes are TRBV6-4 and TRBJ2-7; TRBD2 matches at 8 bases. The CDR3 is 16 residues long. The V gene end was trimmed by 0 bases and the J gene end by 0 bases; junction bases not matched to a gene: 4. Germline CDR1 MRHNA, CDR2 SNTAGT.

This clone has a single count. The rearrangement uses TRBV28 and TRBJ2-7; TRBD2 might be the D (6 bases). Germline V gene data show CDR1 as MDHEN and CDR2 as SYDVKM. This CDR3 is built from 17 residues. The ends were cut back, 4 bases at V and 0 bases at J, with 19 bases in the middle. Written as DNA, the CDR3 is TGTGCCAGCAGTTCCCCCAACTGGGGGGACGGCTCCTACGAGCAGTACTTC. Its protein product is CASSSPNWGDGSYEQYF.

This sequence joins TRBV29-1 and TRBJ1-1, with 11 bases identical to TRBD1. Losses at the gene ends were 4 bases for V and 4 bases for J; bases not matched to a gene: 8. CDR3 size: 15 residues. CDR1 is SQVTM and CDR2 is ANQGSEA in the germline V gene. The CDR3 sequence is CSVVWTGGRGTEAFF. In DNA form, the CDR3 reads TGCAGCGTTGTGTGGACAGGGGGCCGAGGCACTGAAGCTTTCTTT.

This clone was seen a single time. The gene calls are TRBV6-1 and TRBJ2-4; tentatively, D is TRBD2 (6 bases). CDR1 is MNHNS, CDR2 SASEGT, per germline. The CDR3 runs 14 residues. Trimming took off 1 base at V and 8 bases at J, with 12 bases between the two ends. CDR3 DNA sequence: TGTGCCAGCAGTGAAGAGGAGGCGGGGTACATTCAGTACTTC. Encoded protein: CASSEEEAGYIQYF.

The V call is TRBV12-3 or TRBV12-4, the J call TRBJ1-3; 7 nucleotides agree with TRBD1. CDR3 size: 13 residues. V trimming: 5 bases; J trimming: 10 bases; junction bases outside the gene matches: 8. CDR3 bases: TGTGCCAGCAGTCTACGACAGGGAGGTACCATATATTTT. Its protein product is CASSLRQGGTIYF.

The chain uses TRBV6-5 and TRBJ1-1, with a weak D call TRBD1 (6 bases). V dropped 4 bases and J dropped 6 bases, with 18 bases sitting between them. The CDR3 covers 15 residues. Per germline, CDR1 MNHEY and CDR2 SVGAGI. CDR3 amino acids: CASSSQQGVRAEAFF. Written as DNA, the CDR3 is TGTGCCAGCAGTTCGCAACAGGGAGTCAGGGCTGAAGCTTTCTTT.

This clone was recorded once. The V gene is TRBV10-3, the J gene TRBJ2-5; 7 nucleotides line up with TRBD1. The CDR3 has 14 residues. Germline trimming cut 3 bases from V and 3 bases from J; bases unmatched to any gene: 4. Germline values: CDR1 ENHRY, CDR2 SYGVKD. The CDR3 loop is CAISDQDRKETQYF. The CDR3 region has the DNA TGTGCCATCAGTGACCAGGACAGGAAAGAGACCCAGTACTTC.

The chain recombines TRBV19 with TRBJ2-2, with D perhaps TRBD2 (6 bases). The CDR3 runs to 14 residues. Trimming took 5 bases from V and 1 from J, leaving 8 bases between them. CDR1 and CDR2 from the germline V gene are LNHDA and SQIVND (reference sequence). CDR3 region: CASSWRENTGELFF. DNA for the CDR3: TGTGCCAGTAGTTGGAGGGAGAACACCGGGGAGCTGTTTTTT.

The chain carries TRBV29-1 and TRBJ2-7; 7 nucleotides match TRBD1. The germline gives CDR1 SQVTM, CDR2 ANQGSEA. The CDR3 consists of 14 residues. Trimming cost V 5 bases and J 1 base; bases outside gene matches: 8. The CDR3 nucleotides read TGCAGCGTTCGACAGGGCTCCCCTTCCTACGAGCAGTACTTC. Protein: CSVRQGSPSYEQYF.

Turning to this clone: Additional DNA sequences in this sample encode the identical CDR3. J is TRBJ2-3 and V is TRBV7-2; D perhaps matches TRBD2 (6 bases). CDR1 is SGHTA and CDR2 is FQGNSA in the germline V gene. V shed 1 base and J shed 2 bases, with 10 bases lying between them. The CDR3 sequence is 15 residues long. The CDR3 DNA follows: TGTGCCAGCAGCTTAGGGCTAGCGTACACAGATACGCAGTATTTT. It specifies CASSLGLAYTDTQYF.

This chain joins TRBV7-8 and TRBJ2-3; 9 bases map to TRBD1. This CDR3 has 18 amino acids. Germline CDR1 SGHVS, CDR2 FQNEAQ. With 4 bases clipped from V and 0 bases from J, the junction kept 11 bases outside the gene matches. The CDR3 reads CASSSLISTGGSTDTQYF. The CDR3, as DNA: TGTGCCAGCAGCTCACTTATCTCGACAGGGGGTAGCACAGATACGCAGTATTTT.

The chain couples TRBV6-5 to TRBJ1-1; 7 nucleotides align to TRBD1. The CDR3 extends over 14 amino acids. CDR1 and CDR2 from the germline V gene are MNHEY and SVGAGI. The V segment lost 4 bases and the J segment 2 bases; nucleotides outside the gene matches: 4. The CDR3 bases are TGTGCCAGCAGTTTAGGGACAGTTAACACTGAAGCTTTCTTT. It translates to CASSLGTVNTEAFF.

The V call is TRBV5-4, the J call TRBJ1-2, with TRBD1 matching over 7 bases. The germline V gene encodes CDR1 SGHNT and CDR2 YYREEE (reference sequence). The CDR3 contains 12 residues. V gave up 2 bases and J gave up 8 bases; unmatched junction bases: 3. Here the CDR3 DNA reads TGTGCCAGCAGCTTCACAGGGGAGGGCTACACCTTC. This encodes CASSFTGEGYTF.

The CDR3 DNA reads as TGTGCCAGCAGCTCACTCCTAGCGGGAGGGAATGAGCAGTTCTTC. It yields the protein CASSSLLAGGNEQFF. The chain couples TRBV7-8 to TRBJ2-1; 12 bases map to TRBD2. CDR1 is SGHVS and CDR2 is FQNEAQ in the germline V gene. The CDR3 runs to 15 residues. V lost 4 bases to trimming and J lost 7 bases; unmatched junction nucleotides: 5.

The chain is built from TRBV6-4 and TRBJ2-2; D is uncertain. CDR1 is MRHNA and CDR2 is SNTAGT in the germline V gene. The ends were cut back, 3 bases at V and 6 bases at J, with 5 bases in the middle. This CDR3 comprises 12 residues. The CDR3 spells CASSEKPGELFF. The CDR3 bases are TGTGCCAGCAGTGAAAAGCCCGGGGAGCTGTTTTTT.

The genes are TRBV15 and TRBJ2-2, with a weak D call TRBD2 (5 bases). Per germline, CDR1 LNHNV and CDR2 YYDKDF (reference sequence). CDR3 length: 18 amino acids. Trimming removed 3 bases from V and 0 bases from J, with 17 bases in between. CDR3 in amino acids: CATSSPGTPKPNTGELFF. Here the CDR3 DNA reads TGTGCCACCAGCAGCCCGGGAACCCCGAAGCCGAACACCGGGGAGCTGTTTTTT. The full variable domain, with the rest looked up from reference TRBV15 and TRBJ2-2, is DAMVIQNPRYQVTQFGKPVTLSCSQTLNHNVMYWYQQKSSQAPKLLFHYYDKDFNNEADTPDNFQSRRPNTSFCFLDIRSPGLGDTAMYLCATSSPGTPKPNTGELFFGEGSRLTVL.

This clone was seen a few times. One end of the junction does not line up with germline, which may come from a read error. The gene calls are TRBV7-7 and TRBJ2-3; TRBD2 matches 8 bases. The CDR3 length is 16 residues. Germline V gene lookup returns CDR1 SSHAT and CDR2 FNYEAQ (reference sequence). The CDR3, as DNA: TGTGCTAGCAGCTTAACAGCGGGGGCGTTCACAGATACGCAGTATTTT. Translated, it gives CASSLTAGAFTDTQYF.

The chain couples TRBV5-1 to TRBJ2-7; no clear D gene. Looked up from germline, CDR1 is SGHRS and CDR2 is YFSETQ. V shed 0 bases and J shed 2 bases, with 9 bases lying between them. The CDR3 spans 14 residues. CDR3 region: CASSLGPGPYEQYF. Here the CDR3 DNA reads TGCGCCAGCAGCTTGGGTCCCGGTCCCTACGAGCAGTACTTC.

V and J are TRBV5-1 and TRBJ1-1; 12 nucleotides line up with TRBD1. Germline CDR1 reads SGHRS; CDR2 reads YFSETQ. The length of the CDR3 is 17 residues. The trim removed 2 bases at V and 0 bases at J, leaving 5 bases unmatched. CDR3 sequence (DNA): TGCGCCAGCAGCTTTTCCGGGACAGGGGGCGTGAACACTGAAGCTTTCTTT. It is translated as CASSFSGTGGVNTEAFF.

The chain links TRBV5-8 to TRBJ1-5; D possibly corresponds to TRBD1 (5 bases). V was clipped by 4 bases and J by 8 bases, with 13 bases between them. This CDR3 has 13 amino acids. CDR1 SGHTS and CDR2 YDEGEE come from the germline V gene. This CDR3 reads CASSRQGGEPQHF. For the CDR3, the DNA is TGTGCCAGCAGCCGCCAAGGAGGGGAGCCCCAGCATTTT. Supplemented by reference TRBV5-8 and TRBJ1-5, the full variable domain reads EAGVTQSPTHLIKTRGQQATLRCSPISGHTSVYWYQQALGLGLQFLLWYDEGEERNRGNFPPRFSGRQFPNYSSELNVNALELEDSALYLCASSRQGGEPQHFGDGTRLSIL.

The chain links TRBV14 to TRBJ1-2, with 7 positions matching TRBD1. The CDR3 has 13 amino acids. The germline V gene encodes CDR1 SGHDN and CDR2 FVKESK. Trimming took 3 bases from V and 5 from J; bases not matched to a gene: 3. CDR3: CASSHLQGYGYTF. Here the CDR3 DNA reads TGTGCCAGCAGCCACCTACAGGGGTATGGCTACACCTTC.